This T cell receptor (beta chain) came from a study of CD8 T cell repertoires and HIV-1 epitope variants. A remark on this clone: Its target is unknown.

Some clones are missing from TCRdb's copy, which holds only in-frame ones; the method was immunoSEQ multiplex PCR. Of roughly 7,000 clones in the sample, 55% to 65% were seen once. The receptor comes from a male donor with HIV. The sequencing input was cultured CD8+ T cells derived from PBMCs.

The CDR3 loop reads CASKSTGGGEQFF. The CDR3 nucleotides read TGTGCCAGTAAATCAACAGGGGGCGGTGAGCAGTTCTTC. The chain has TRBV19 and TRBJ2-1, with 9 nucleotides matching TRBD1. The CDR3 covers 13 residues. Germline V lookup: CDR1 LNHDA, CDR2 SQIVND (reference sequence). V lost 7 bases to trimming and J lost 9 bases; unmatched junction nucleotides: 7.